One and the same sample provided the 23 T cell receptor beta chains below, sequenced in a study of graft-versus-host responses after intestinal transplantation. These receptors are not linked to any known antigen. Using immunoSEQ multiplex PCR, the repertoire was profiled, and TCRdb retains in-frame clones only, with some absent. Here the sample spans tens of thousands of clones, 91% being singletons. This specimen consisted of unstimulated CD4+ T cells sorted from spleen or lymph node cells, obtained before intestinal transplant. The receptor source for this set is a human donor who received an intestinal transplant.

The V and J genes are TRBV6-6 and TRBJ2-7, with D possibly being TRBD2 (5 bases). CDR3 length equals 15 residues. Trimming cost V 3 bases and J 6 bases, with 18 bases left between them. Germline CDR1 and CDR2: MNHNY and SVGAGI (reference sequence). The CDR3 sequence: CASSYGIAHGGEQYF. CDR3 sequence (DNA): TGTGCCAGCAGTTATGGGATAGCCCATGGAGGCGAGCAGTACTTC.

This sequence joins TRBV11-3 and TRBJ2-7; 9 bases align to TRBD2. Germline V CDR1 and CDR2: SGHNT, YENEEA. The CDR3 totals 17 residues. J lost 7 bases, V lost 1 base, and 14 bases had no gene match. The CDR3 DNA reads TGTGCCAGCAGCTTAGTCCTTTCTAGCGGGATCCCGGGGGAGCAGTACTTC. This gives the protein CASSLVLSSGIPGEQYF.

This clone was observed a single time. The chain joins TRBV14 to TRBJ1-1, with 7 bases identical to TRBD1. The CDR3 sequence is 13 residues long. V dropped 5 bases and J dropped 5; count of bases not matched to a gene: 5. Germline lookup yields CDR1 SGHDN and CDR2 FVKESK. CDR3 region: CASSREGATEAFF. The CDR3 nucleotides are TGTGCCAGCAGCAGAGAGGGGGCGACTGAAGCTTTCTTT.

This clone was seen once. The chain links TRBV5-1 to TRBJ2-5, with 15 positions matching TRBD2. V lost 0 bases to trimming and J lost 6 bases; unmatched junction nucleotides: 6. The CDR3 has 17 residues. CDR1 is SGHRS, CDR2 YFSETQ, per germline. CDR3 nucleotides: TGCGCCAGCAGCTTGGGTTTGGGACTAGCGGGGGGTCAGACCCAGTACTTC. It yields the protein CASSLGLGLAGGQTQYF.

The chain uses TRBV18 and TRBJ1-5, with TRBD1 matching 8 bases. The CDR3 totals 13 residues. Unmatched junction bases numbered 5, after V lost 6 bases and J lost 7 bases. Germline V gene sequence: CDR1 KGHSH, CDR2 LQKENI. CDR3 bases: TGTGCCAGCTCGCAGGGGGCAAGGCAGCCCCAGCATTTT. It codes for CASSQGARQPQHF.

The chain joins TRBV4-3 to TRBJ2-7; 10 positions agree with TRBD2. CDR1 is LGHNA, CDR2 YSLEER, per germline. The CDR3 spans 18 residues. V was pared by 0 bases and J by 6 bases, with 14 bases of the junction left unmatched. The CDR3 region has the DNA TGCGCCAGCAGCCAAGATCTAGGAGTGATAGCGGGGGGAACCGAGCAGTACTTC. As protein: CASSQDLGVIAGGTEQYF.

This sequence joins TRBV14 and TRBJ2-1; no clear D. Germline V CDR1 and CDR2: SGHDN, FVKESK. Trimming stripped 4 bases from V and 5 bases from J, with 15 bases between. CDR3 length: 15 residues. The CDR3 loop reads CASSRVRLRDNEQFF. The CDR3 DNA reads as TGTGCCAGCAGCCGAGTACGGCTCCGGGACAATGAGCAGTTCTTC.

This CDR3 reads CASSRGQGPYEQYF. The CDR3 DNA follows: TGCGCCAGCAGTCGCGGACAAGGACCCTACGAGCAGTACTTC. J is TRBJ2-5 and V is TRBV10-1, with D perhaps TRBD1 (5 bases). The last part of the DNA fits TRBJ2-7 better; the J call may be wrong. Germline V gene data show CDR1 as WNHNN and CDR2 as SYGVQD (reference sequence). The CDR3 runs 14 residues.

The rearrangement joins TRBV11-2 to TRBJ2-7, with D possibly matching TRBD2 (6 bases). The CDR3 length is 14 residues. From germline, CDR1 is SGHAT and CDR2 FQNNGV. V was trimmed by 7 bases and J by 2 bases, leaving 15 bases between them. In nucleotides, the CDR3 is TGTGCCAGCACCCAAACCCCGGGGGCCTACGAGCAGTACTTC. Amino acid sequence: CASTQTPGAYEQYF.

The chain recombines TRBV7-9 with TRBJ1-1; 7 bases are a match to TRBD1. This CDR3 spans 14 amino acids. CDR1 is SEHNR and CDR2 is FQNEAQ in the germline V gene (reference sequence). V was clipped by 4 bases and J by 4 bases; unmatched bases: 6. The CDR3 is CASSSLDRVTEAFF. Written as DNA, the CDR3 is TGTGCCAGCAGCTCACTAGACAGGGTCACTGAAGCTTTCTTT.

The chain couples TRBV10-3 to TRBJ1-4, with 7 bases identical to TRBD1. The V gene end was trimmed by 4 bases and the J gene end by 7 bases; junction bases not matched to a gene: 6. Germline V gene sequence: CDR1 ENHRY, CDR2 SYGVKD. This CDR3 is 14 amino acids long. CDR3 loop: CAISGSGGGEKLFF. CDR3 DNA sequence: TGTGCCATCAGTGGTTCAGGGGGAGGTGAAAAACTGTTTTTT.

The chain recombines TRBV18 with TRBJ1-3; no clear D gene. The V gene lost 6 bases and the J gene lost 2 bases, with 20 bases spanning the gap. This CDR3 has 17 amino acids. Germline V gives CDR1 KGHSH, CDR2 LQKENI. The CDR3 DNA is TGTGCCAGCTCGCTAACACCGAGGGCACCAGCTGGAAACACCATATATTTT. Translated, it gives CASSLTPRAPAGNTIYF. Together with reference TRBV18 and TRBJ1-3, the CDR3 gives the full variable domain: NAGVMQNPRHLVRRRGQEARLRCSPMKGHSHVYWYRQLPEEGLKFMVYLQKENIIDESGMPKERFSAEFPKEGPSILRIQQVVRGDSAAYFCASSLTPRAPAGNTIYFGEGSWLTVV.

In DNA, the CDR3 is TGTGCCAGCAGTATAAGGACAGGGGTAGGAGGAAACACCATATATTTT. The encoded protein is CASSIRTGVGGNTIYF. The chain uses TRBV7-2 and TRBJ1-3; 9 nucleotides agree with TRBD1. The CDR3 runs to 16 residues. Per germline, CDR1 SGHTA and CDR2 FQGNSA. After removal of 6 bases from V and 4 bases from J, the junction contained 10 bases not matched to a gene.

This clone was observed a few times. The chain recombines TRBV10-3 with TRBJ1-2; tentative D call: TRBD1 (6 bases). Trimming removed 2 bases at V and 6 bases at J, with 10 bases between. The CDR3 has 13 residues. Germline V gene data show CDR1 as ENHRY and CDR2 as SYGVKD. The chain's CDR3 is CAISELTGNGYTF. The CDR3 bases are TGTGCCATCAGTGAGCTTACAGGGAATGGCTACACCTTC.

This rearrangement joins TRBV2 to TRBJ2-2; 11 bases are a match to TRBD2. V dropped 2 bases and J dropped 5; count of bases not matched to a gene: 4. Germline V gene lookup returns CDR1 SNHLY and CDR2 FYNNEI. This CDR3 has 16 residues. CDR3 in amino acids: CASSESGLAGTGELFF. The CDR3 coding sequence is TGTGCCAGCAGTGAATCCGGACTAGCGGGTACCGGGGAGCTGTTTTTT.

This clone has a handful of counts. This chain connects TRBV2 to TRBJ2-7, with D possibly TRBD1 on 5 matching bases. The V and J ends lost 4 bases and 3 bases respectively, with 13 bases between them. Germline CDR1 and CDR2: SNHLY and FYNNEI. The CDR3 runs to 14 residues. In nucleotides, the CDR3 is TGTGCCAGCAGTGTTTTGACAGCCGGCTACGAGCAGTACTTC. Translating gives CASSVLTAGYEQYF.

The chain has TRBV7-6 and TRBJ1-1, with a weak D call TRBD1 (6 bases). This CDR3 contains 12 residues. CDR1 and CDR2 (germline): SGHVS, FNYEAQ. With 5 bases removed from V and 5 bases from J, the gap between germline ends came to 9 bases. The DNA of the CDR3 is TGTGCCAGCAGCCAAGGGGGAACTGAAGCTTTCTTT. The encoded protein is CASSQGGTEAFF.

The chain uses TRBV7-6 and TRBJ2-5; 7 nucleotides agree with TRBD1. CDR3 length: 15 amino acids. Trimming took 5 bases from V and 4 from J; bases not matched to a gene: 10. Germline loops: CDR1 SGHVS, CDR2 FNYEAQ. The CDR3 loop is CASSQEGQSLETQYF. As DNA, the CDR3 is TGTGCCAGCAGCCAAGAGGGACAGTCCCTAGAGACCCAGTACTTC.

V usage is TRBV9 and J usage is TRBJ1-1; weak D call: TRBD1 (5 bases). V was shortened by 2 bases and J by 1 base, with 9 bases between the two germline ends. The CDR3 has 14 amino acids. Germline CDR1 and CDR2: SGDLS and YYNGEE. The CDR3, as DNA: TGTGCCAGCAGCGTTCTTGGGGCGAACACTGAAGCTTTCTTT. This translates into CASSVLGANTEAFF.

The CDR3 protein is CASSLDHGLRPYEQYF. The DNA of the CDR3 is TGTGCCAGCAGCTTAGACCACGGACTGAGACCCTACGAGCAGTACTTC. This chain uses TRBV7-9 with TRBJ2-7; tentative D call: TRBD2 (5 bases). CDR3 length: 16 residues. Germline V gene data show CDR1 as SEHNR and CDR2 as FQNEAQ (reference sequence). V dropped 1 base and J dropped 2 bases, with 15 bases sitting between them.

V usage is TRBV5-1 and J usage is TRBJ2-2; D gene unclear. Trimming took off 0 bases at V and 1 base at J, with 10 bases between the two ends. Germline lookup yields CDR1 SGHRS and CDR2 YFSETQ. The CDR3 has 16 residues. The CDR3 coding sequence is TGCGCCAGCAGCTTGGAGGTTCCAGGGAACACCGGGGAGCTGTTTTTT. This gives the protein CASSLEVPGNTGELFF.

In this sample, this clone turned up once. The chain combines TRBV29-1 with TRBJ2-7; 7 positions match TRBD1. CDR3 length equals 13 residues. Trimming took 1 base from V and 5 from J; bases not matched to a gene: 5. Germline loops: CDR1 SQVTM, CDR2 ANQGSEA. CDR3 nucleotides: TGCAGCGTTGAAGGACAGGGTGCCCACGAGCAGTACTTC. This gives the protein CSVEGQGAHEQYF.

The chain recombines TRBV27 with TRBJ1-2, with TRBD1 matching over 10 bases. The CDR3 covers 15 residues. V was pared by 6 bases and J by 4 bases, with 8 bases of the junction left unmatched. Germline-derived CDR1 and CDR2 are MNHEY and SMNVEV (reference sequence). CDR3 sequence (DNA): TGTGCCAGCAGCCGTCTAGGGACAGGGGTCTATGGCTACACCTTC. Protein: CASSRLGTGVYGYTF.